A single T cell receptor beta chain is shown here with its context. The antigen is unknown. These data belong to a study of T cells expressing NK-cell markers. In the study overall: Sequenced donors, eight in total, included seven who were HCMV-seropositive and one who was seronegative.

CDR3 length equals 17 residues. Germline V lookup: CDR1 SGHRS, CDR2 YFSETQ. Study-level points and caveats: Similarly, these clonotypes led the CD3+CD56-NKG2C+ fraction as well in a few donors. The study did not resolve the HCMV specificity of expanded NKG2C+ T cell clones.

TCRdb re-called the 5' RACE reads and gives one entry per CDR3 protein, without DNA. The sample's table shows 550,000 to 600,000 distinct CDR3 sequences. The clonotype was recovered from a man between 18 and 29 years old in good health. The chain links TRBV5-1 to TRBJ2-3; the D gene TCRdb calls, TRBD1, cannot be checked with no DNA. The specimen sequenced was blood T cells: a sorted CD56 or NKG2C T cell subset, CD4+ or CD8+ T cells, or bulk PBMC T cells (not recorded which). The CDR3 here is CTSSSGEDRGTTDTQYF.